The 12 T cell receptor beta chains below all came from one sample that was sequenced in a study of blood T cell repertoires in COVID-19. TCRdb's table, derived via immunoSEQ multiplex PCR, lists solely in-frame clones and lacks some. The sample holds fewer than 250,000 clones, less than 85% seen once. The sequenced sample was PBMCs or T cells enriched from blood (not recorded which). The receptors here all came from a man aged 55-75 years who had recovered from COVID-19.

The rearrangement joins TRBV2 to TRBJ2-3; possible D gene TRBD2, 6 bases. The V gene lost 4 bases and the J gene lost 3 bases, with 17 bases spanning the gap. The CDR3 is 16 amino acids. The germline CDR1 and CDR2 sequences are SNHLY and FYNNEI. CDR3: CASSGAGGLGTDTQYF. The CDR3 DNA sequence: TGTGCCAGCAGTGGCGCAGGAGGGCTCGGGACAGATACGCAGTATTTT.

This chain uses TRBV7-2 with TRBJ2-7; D might be TRBD1 (5 bases). V lost 0 bases, J lost 2 bases, and 11 bases lay in between. The germline CDR1 and CDR2 sequences are SGHTA and FQGNSA. CDR3 size: 15 residues. CDR3 loop: CASSLAAGQTYEQYF. As DNA, the CDR3 is TGTGCCAGCAGCTTAGCGGCTGGACAAACCTACGAGCAGTACTTC.

The chain carries TRBV5-6 and TRBJ2-1, with TRBD2 as a possible D gene (7 bases). V was trimmed by 3 bases and J by 7 bases, leaving 14 bases between them. The CDR3 covers 14 residues. Germline V gene data show CDR1 as SGHDT and CDR2 as YYEEEE. The CDR3 region is CASSSGGRVNEQFF. The CDR3 DNA is TGTGCCAGCAGCTCCGGGGGGCGCGTAAATGAGCAGTTCTTC.

This sequence joins TRBV11-2 and TRBJ2-2; D is possibly TRBD1 (6 bases). V was clipped by 8 bases and J by 7 bases, with 23 bases between them. Germline values: CDR1 SGHAT, CDR2 FQNNGV. The CDR3 loop spans 16 amino acids. CDR3: CASQTGYSLPNGELFF. The CDR3 coding sequence is TGTGCCAGCCAAACAGGGTACTCACTTCCTAACGGGGAGCTGTTTTTT. The variable domain in full, completed from reference TRBV11-2 and TRBJ2-2, reads EAGVAQSPRYKIIEKRQSVAFWCNPISGHATLYWYQQILGQGPKLLIQFQNNGVVDDSQLPKDRFSAERLKGVDSTLKIQPAKLEDSAVYLCASQTGYSLPNGELFFGEGSRLTVL.

The chain has TRBV7-9 and TRBJ1-6; 9 bases are shared with TRBD1. The junction had 2 bases not matched to a gene; V was cut back by 1 base and J by 7 bases. The germline CDR1 and CDR2 sequences are SEHNR and FQNEAQ (reference sequence). This CDR3 region has 15 residues. The CDR3 DNA is TGTGCCAGCAGCTTAGAACAGGGGGCGAATTCACCCCTCCACTTT. It is translated as CASSLEQGANSPLHF.

In this sample, this clone turned up a few times. The genes are TRBV6-2 or TRBV6-3 and TRBJ2-2, with D uncertain. Germline V lookup: CDR1 MNHEY, CDR2 SVGEGT. The length of the CDR3 is 15 residues. Trimming left V 3 bases short and J 0 bases short, with 8 bases between. The CDR3 spells CASSYDNANTGELFF. CDR3 DNA sequence: TGTGCCAGCAGTTATGACAACGCGAACACCGGGGAGCTGTTTTTT.

This sequence joins TRBV4-3 and TRBJ2-3; 9 nucleotides line up with TRBD1. CDR3 length: 14 amino acids. Germline CDR1 is LGHNA and CDR2 is YSLEER. Unmatched junction bases numbered 2, after V lost 3 bases and J lost 4 bases. CDR3 amino acids: CASSQDRGPDTQYF. CDR3 sequence (DNA): TGCGCCAGCAGCCAGGACAGGGGCCCAGATACGCAGTATTTT.

The chain couples TRBV11-3 to TRBJ2-1; 8 bases are shared with TRBD2. CDR1 and CDR2 (germline): SGHNT, YENEEA. CDR3 length: 15 amino acids. Trimming at V came to 0 bases and at J to 7 bases, leaving 5 bases not matched to a gene. CDR3 nucleotides: TGTGCCAGCAGCTTAGACTCCGGGACTAGTAATGAGCAGTTCTTC. Amino acids: CASSLDSGTSNEQFF.

The J gene is TRBJ2-3, the V gene TRBV11-2; 8 nucleotides agree with TRBD1. This CDR3 comprises 16 residues. The J segment lost 2 bases and the V segment lost 5 bases, leaving 9 bases of the junction unmatched. Germline CDR1 is SGHAT and CDR2 is FQNNGV. The CDR3 loop reads CASSLRQGSYTDTQYF. The CDR3 bases are TGTGCCAGCAGCCTACGACAGGGGTCCTACACAGATACGCAGTATTTT. Using reference TRBV11-2 and TRBJ2-3 for the parts outside the CDR3, the full variable domain is EAGVAQSPRYKIIEKRQSVAFWCNPISGHATLYWYQQILGQGPKLLIQFQNNGVVDDSQLPKDRFSAERLKGVDSTLKIQPAKLEDSAVYLCASSLRQGSYTDTQYFGPGTRLTVL.

The CDR3, as DNA: TGTGCCAGCAGTAAAGGGACAGGGAGTGGCGGGGAGCTGTTTTTT. Its translation is CASSKGTGSGGELFF. The chain carries TRBV2 and TRBJ2-2; 9 bases align to TRBD1. V was clipped by 5 bases and J by 7 bases; unmatched bases: 8. The CDR3 totals 15 residues. The germline gives CDR1 SNHLY, CDR2 FYNNEI.

The chain uses TRBV29-1 and TRBJ2-7, with D perhaps TRBD2 (5 bases). Trimming took 3 bases from V and 2 from J, leaving 8 bases between them. The CDR3 runs 12 residues. Germline V gene lookup returns CDR1 SQVTM and CDR2 ANQGSEA. In DNA, the CDR3 is TGCAGCGTTGATGAGGGAACCTACGAGCAGTACTTC. Its protein is CSVDEGTYEQYF.

The chain couples TRBV7-9 to TRBJ2-7; D is possibly TRBD2 (6 bases). Deletions cut 3 bases from V and 13 bases from J, with 16 bases between. The CDR3 consists of 12 residues. Germline CDR1 reads SEHNR; CDR2 reads FQNEAQ (reference sequence). The DNA of the CDR3 is TGTGCCAGCAGCTTCGGTTGGGGGGACCCCTACTTC. Translating it yields CASSFGWGDPYF.